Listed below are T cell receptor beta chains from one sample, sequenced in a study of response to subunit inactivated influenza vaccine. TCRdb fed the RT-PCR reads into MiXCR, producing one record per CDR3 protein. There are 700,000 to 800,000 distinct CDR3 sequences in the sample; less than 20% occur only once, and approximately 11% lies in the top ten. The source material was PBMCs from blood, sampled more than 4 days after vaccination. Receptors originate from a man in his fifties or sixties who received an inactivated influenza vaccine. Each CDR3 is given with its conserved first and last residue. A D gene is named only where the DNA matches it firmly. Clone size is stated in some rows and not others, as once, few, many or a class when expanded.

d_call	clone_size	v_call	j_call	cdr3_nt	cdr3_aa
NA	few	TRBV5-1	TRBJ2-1	TGCGCCAGCAGCTTGGTGGGACAGCAGTTCTTC	CASSLVGQQFF
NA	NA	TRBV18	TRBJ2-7	TGTGCCAGCTCACCGCTAAGCGGAGGGGTCTACGAGCAGTACTTC	CASSPLSGGVYEQYF
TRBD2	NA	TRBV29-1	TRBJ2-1	TGCAGCGGGGACGTCGGGAGGCTCAACAATGAGCAGTTCTTC	CSGDVGRLNNEQFF
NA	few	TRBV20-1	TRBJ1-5	TGCAGTGCTAGAATAGACAGCCATAGCAATCAGCCCCAGCATTTT	CSARIDSHSNQPQHF
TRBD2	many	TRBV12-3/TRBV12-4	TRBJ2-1	TGTGCCAGCAGCTTTACTAGCGGGAGTAATGAGCAGTTCTTC	CASSFTSGSNEQFF
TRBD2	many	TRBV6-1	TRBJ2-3	TGTGCCAGCAGTCCCCATGAGCCGATGGTAGCGGGAGGGCGCAGGACGCAGTATTTT	CASSPHEPMVAGGRRTQYF
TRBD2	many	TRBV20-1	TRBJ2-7	TGCAGTGCTAGGAAATGGACTAGCGGTAACGAGCAGTACTTC	CSARKWTSGNEQYF
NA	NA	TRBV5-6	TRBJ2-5	TGTGCCAGCAGCTTGGCCGAAGTCCGGACCCAGTACTTC	CASSLAEVRTQYF
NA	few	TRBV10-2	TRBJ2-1	TGCGCCAGCAGTGAAGGAAATCCTCTCAATGAGCAGTTCTTC	CASSEGNPLNEQFF
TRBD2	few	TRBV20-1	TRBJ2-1	TGCAGTGCTAGAGATATTAGCGGGAGGGCCGGCTACAATGAGCAGTTCTTC	CSARDISGRAGYNEQFF
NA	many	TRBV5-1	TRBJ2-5	TGCGCCAGCACCCCTGGCGGGAAGACCCAGTACTTC	CASTPGGKTQYF
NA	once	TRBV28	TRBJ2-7	TGTGCCAGCACCTCCCGGTTAGCTTACGAGCAGTACTTC	CASTSRLAYEQYF
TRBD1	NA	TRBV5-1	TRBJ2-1	TGCGCCAGCAGCTTGGCCGGGACAGGGGGGGGGAATGAGCAGTTCTTC	CASSLAGTGGGNEQFF
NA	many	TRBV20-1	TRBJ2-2	TGCAGTGCTAGACACACCACCGGGGAGCTGTTTTTT	CSARHTTGELFF
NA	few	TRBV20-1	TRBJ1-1	TGCAGTGCTAGACCCTCCGGGGGGACTGAAGCTTTCTTT	CSARPSGGTEAFF
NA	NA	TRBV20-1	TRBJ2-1	TGCAGTGCTGGAGGGGGGGACGATCCCTACAATGAGCAGTTCTTC	CSAGGGDDPYNEQFF
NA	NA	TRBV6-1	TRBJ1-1	TGTGCCAGCAGCCCCGATCAAAGGTACACTGAAGCTTTCTTT	CASSPDQRYTEAFF
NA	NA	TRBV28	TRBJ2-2	TGTGCCAGATTTTGGGGTAGCGATGACACCGGGGAGCTGTTTTTT	CARFWGSDDTGELFF
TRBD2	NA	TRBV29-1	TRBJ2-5	TGCAGCGTTGATCTAGCGGACTCGAATCTCGGGGAGACCCAGTACTTC	CSVDLADSNLGETQYF
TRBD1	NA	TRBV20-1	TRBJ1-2	TGCAGTGCTAGGCCAGGGGGCAATGGCTACACCTTC	CSARPGGNGYTF
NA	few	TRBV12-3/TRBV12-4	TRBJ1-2	TGTGCCAGCAGTTCCTTACCCGACGGATTCTATGGCTACACCTTC	CASSSLPDGFYGYTF
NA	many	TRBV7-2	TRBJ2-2	TGTGCCAGCAGCGCCTTTGGACAGCTTGTCAACGGGGAGCTGTTTTTT	CASSAFGQLVNGELFF
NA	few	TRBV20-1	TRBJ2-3	TGCAGTGCTAGAGATTTCCGCGGGGCTAGCACAGATACGCAGTATTTT	CSARDFRGASTDTQYF
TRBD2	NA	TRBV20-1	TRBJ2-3	TGCAGTGCTAGATTTTTACGCGGGGGAAAGACAGATACGCAGTATTTT	CSARFLRGGKTDTQYF
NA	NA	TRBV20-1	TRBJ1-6	TGCAGTGCTAGTATCCCGGGGCATTCACCCCTCCACTTT	CSASIPGHSPLHF
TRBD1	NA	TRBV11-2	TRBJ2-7	TGTGCCAGCAGCTTAGGTCTCTTTGGGACAGGGGTAAGCGGCCGTCTTCGGGAGCAGTACTTC	CASSLGLFGTGVSGRLREQYF
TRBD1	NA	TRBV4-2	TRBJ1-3	TGTGCCAGCAGCCAAGAACCGACAGGGGTTGGAAACACCATATATTTT	CASSQEPTGVGNTIYF
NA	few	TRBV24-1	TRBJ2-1	TGTGCCACCAGTGATTTGAGAGGGGACCATGAGCAGTTCTTC	CATSDLRGDHEQFF
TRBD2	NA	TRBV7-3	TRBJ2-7	TGTGCCAGCAGCTTAACTGGACTAGCGGGAGTGGACGAGCAGTACTTC	CASSLTGLAGVDEQYF
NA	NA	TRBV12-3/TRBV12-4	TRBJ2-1	TGTGCCAGCAGTTTGGGGGCGACCTCCTACAATGAGCAGTTCTTC	CASSLGATSYNEQFF
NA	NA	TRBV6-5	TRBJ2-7	TGTGCCAGCAGTTACGCGGGACGGCCTTGGGAGCAGTACTTC	CASSYAGRPWEQYF
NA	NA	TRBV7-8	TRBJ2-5	TGTGCCAGCAGCTCCTCCACAGTGGAGACCCAGTACTTC	CASSSSTVETQYF
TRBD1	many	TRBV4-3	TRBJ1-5	TGCGCCAGCAGCCGGACATACCGGGACAGAGATCAGCCCCAGCATTTT	CASSRTYRDRDQPQHF
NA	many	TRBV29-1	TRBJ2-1	TGCAGCGTTGAAGTGGGGTTTGAGTTCGATGAGCAGTTCTTC	CSVEVGFEFDEQFF
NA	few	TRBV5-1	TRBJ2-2	TGCGCCAGCAGCTTGGACGGTGAAACCGGGGAGCTGTTTTTT	CASSLDGETGELFF
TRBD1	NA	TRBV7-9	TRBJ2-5	TGTGCCAGCAGCGTCCGGGACAGGGGATCTGGGGGCCAGTACTTC	CASSVRDRGSGGQYF
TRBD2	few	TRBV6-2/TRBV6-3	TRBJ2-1	TGTGCCAGCAGTTTCACCATAGCGGGAGGTTACAATGAGCAGTTCTTC	CASSFTIAGGYNEQFF
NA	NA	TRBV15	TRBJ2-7	TGTGCCACCAGCAAGGACAGCAGGAGGTACGAGCAGTACTTC	CATSKDSRRYEQYF
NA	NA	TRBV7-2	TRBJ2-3	TGTGCCAGCAGCTTGAATGCGGGAGATACGCAGTATTTT	CASSLNAGDTQYF
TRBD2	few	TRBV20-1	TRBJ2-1	TGCAGTGCTACCCAGCCTAGCGGGCCCCGCAACAATGAGCAGTTCTTC	CSATQPSGPRNNEQFF
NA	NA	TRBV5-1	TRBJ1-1	TGCGCCAGCAGCTTGGATCCGGGTTCGGAAGCTTTCTTT	CASSLDPGSEAFF
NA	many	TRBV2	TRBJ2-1	TGTGCCAGCAGTGAAGAGGTACAGGTCTACAATGAGCAGTTCTTC	CASSEEVQVYNEQFF
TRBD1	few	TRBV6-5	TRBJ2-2	TGTGCCAGCGAGTTGGACAGGGAAAACACCGGGGAGCTGTTTTTT	CASELDRENTGELFF
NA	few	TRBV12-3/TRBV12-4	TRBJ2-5	TGTGCCAGCAGGCCGCAGGCCAACCAAGAGACCCAGTACTTC	CASRPQANQETQYF
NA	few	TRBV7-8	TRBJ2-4	TGTGCCAGCAGCTTAGCACCGCCGGGACGGGGACCCGACATTCAGTACTTC	CASSLAPPGRGPDIQYF
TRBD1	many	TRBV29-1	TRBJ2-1	TGCAGCGCCGGACAGGGGGCTGGTGAGCAGTTCTTC	CSAGQGAGEQFF
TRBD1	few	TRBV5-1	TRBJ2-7	TGCGCCAGCAGCCGGGGACAGCTTGTCGAGCAGTACTTC	CASSRGQLVEQYF
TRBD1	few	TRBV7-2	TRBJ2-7	TGTGCCAGCAGTTGGGACAGGGGTTACTCCTACGAGCAGTACTTC	CASSWDRGYSYEQYF
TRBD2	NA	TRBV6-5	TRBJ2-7	TGTGCCAGCAGTTATGATAGCGGGGGTTTAGAGCAGTACTTC	CASSYDSGGLEQYF
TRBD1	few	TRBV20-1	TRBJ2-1	TGCAGTGCTAGAGATCATGGACAGGGGTATTACAATGAGCAGTTCTTC	CSARDHGQGYYNEQFF
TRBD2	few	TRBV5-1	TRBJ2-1	TGCGCCAGCAGCTTAACTAGCGGGGCCTCCTACAATGAGCAGTTCTTC	CASSLTSGASYNEQFF
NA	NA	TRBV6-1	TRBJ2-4	TGTGCCAGCAGAGGCGGGGACAGCCCCAAAAACATTCAGTACTTC	CASRGGDSPKNIQYF
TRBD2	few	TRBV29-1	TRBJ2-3	TGCAGCGTTACTCGGCGGGGGAGCACAGATACGCAGTATTTT	CSVTRRGSTDTQYF
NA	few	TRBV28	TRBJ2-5	TGTGCCAGCAACGAGGTAGCGAGAGAGACCCAGTACTTC	CASNEVARETQYF
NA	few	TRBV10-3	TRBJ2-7	TGTGCCATCAGTCAGGGGAAGGGCGAGCAGTACTTC	CAISQGKGEQYF
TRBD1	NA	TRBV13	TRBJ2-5	TGTGCCAGCAGCAAGGACAGGGTTGAGACCCAGTACTTC	CASSKDRVETQYF
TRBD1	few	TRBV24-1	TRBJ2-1	TGTGCCACCAGTCTCGCCGGGACAGAGCGTAATGAGCAGTTCTTC	CATSLAGTERNEQFF
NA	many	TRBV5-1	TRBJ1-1	TGCGCCAGCAGAAAGGACAATATGGGAACTGAAGCTTTCTTT	CASRKDNMGTEAFF
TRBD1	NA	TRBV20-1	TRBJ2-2	TGCAGTGCTGTGTCTAGGGGGCGGAACACCGGGGAGCTGTTTTTT	CSAVSRGRNTGELFF